This entry features one T cell receptor beta chain sequence. This sample was taken from a study of blood T cell repertoires in COVID-19. Generated by immunoSEQ multiplex PCR, the TCRdb table keeps only in-frame clones and is missing some. The table records approximately 69,000 clones, over 65% of them present only once. V was pared by 2 bases and J by 7 bases, with 29 bases between. The CDR3 is 19 amino acids. CDR1 is MNHEY, CDR2 SMNVEV, per germline (reference sequence). This receptor was obtained from a woman over 75 with acute or convalescent COVID-19. The sample was peripheral blood. The chain combines TRBV27 with TRBJ2-5; possible D gene TRBD1, 6 bases. This chain's CDR3 is CASSLRSVYTSTPQGTQYF. In nucleotides, the CDR3 is TGTGCCAGCAGTTTACGTTCGGTCTACACATCAACCCCACAGGGGACCCAGTACTTC.